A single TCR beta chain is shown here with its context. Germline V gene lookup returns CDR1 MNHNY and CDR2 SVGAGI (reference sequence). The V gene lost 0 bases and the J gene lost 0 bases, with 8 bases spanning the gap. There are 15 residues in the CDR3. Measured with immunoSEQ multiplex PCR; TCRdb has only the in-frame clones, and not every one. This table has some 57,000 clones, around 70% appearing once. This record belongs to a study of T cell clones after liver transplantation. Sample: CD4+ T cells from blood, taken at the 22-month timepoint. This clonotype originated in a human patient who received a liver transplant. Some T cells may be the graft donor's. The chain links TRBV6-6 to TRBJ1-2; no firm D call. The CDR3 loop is CASSYSRITNYGYTF. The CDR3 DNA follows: TGTGCCAGCAGTTACTCAAGGATTACTAACTATGGCTACACCTTC.